This entry lists 8 T cell receptor beta chains sequenced from one sample in a study of shared clonotypes between healthy human individuals. The table came from immunoSEQ multiplex PCR; TCRdb's copy has only in-frame clones and leaves some out. The sample carries about 2.3 million clones, 90% to 95% recorded once. The specimen sequenced was naive CD4+ T cells from PBMCs. Subset noted: CD45RA+ positively selected. The receptor set was obtained from a man between 18 and 29 years old in good health. Some clones in this sample may be carry-over from other donors' samples.

This chain uses TRBV28 with TRBJ1-2; D is unresolved. V was shortened by 5 bases and J by 4 bases, with 14 bases between the two germline ends. Germline assignment: CDR1 MDHEN and CDR2 SYDVKM. CDR3 size: 14 residues. CDR3 loop: CASSPIQAIYGYTF. CDR3 DNA: TGTGCCAGCAGTCCTATCCAGGCCATCTATGGCTACACCTTC.

The chain uses TRBV6-1 and TRBJ2-3; unclear D gene. Germline CDR1 is MNHNS and CDR2 is SASEGT. V dropped 1 base and J dropped 2 bases, with 10 bases sitting between them. The CDR3 length is 15 residues. CDR3 in DNA: TGTGCCAGCAGTGAAGACGGCAGGAACACAGATACGCAGTATTTT. It encodes CASSEDGRNTDTQYF.

The chain has TRBV25-1 and TRBJ1-2; no firm D call. This CDR3 is 15 amino acids long. The germline V gene has CDR1 MGHDK and CDR2 SYGVNS. V lost 1 base and J lost 8, with 17 bases in between. CDR3 DNA: TGTGCCAGCAGTGAATCTCGACGAGGGAGGTTCGGCTACACCTTC. This encodes CASSESRRGRFGYTF.

J is TRBJ2-1 and V is TRBV11-3, with 11 bases matching TRBD1. Germline-derived CDR1 and CDR2 are SGHNT and YENEEA. The CDR3 length is 16 residues. Germline trimming cut 3 bases from V and 4 bases from J; bases unmatched to any gene: 5. The CDR3 DNA sequence: TGTGCCAGCAGCTTCAGTGGGACAGGGGGTTACAATGAGCAGTTCTTC. Translating gives CASSFSGTGGYNEQFF.

This clone was seen only once. This chain links TRBV4-3 with TRBJ2-7; TRBD2 aligns across 10 bases. The germline V gene has CDR1 LGHNA and CDR2 YSLEER. The CDR3 is 16 amino acids. V trimming: 2 bases; J trimming: 1 base; junction bases outside the gene matches: 5. The CDR3 nucleotides read TGCGCCAGCAGCCAATCACTAGCGGGGACGTCCTACGAGCAGTACTTC. Translating it yields CASSQSLAGTSYEQYF.

The table lists this clone with a count of one. The chain has TRBV7-8 and TRBJ1-5; D may be TRBD1 (5 bases). Trimming cost V 3 bases and J 1 base, with 10 bases left between them. The CDR3 loop spans 15 amino acids. The germline gives CDR1 SGHVS, CDR2 FQNEAQ. For the CDR3, the DNA is TGTGCCAGCAGCTTGGGGGGAAACAGCAATCAGCCCCAGCATTTT. Encoded protein: CASSLGGNSNQPQHF.

The rearrangement joins TRBV19 to TRBJ1-5; D not resolved. The germline V gene has CDR1 LNHDA and CDR2 SQIVND (reference sequence). The CDR3 runs to 14 residues. The V end was cut by 3 bases, the J end by 1 base, with 7 bases between. The CDR3 DNA reads TGTGCCAGTAGTATCTACGGCAGCAATCAGCCCCAGCATTTT. Translating gives CASSIYGSNQPQHF.

This rearrangement joins TRBV7-2 to TRBJ1-2, with TRBD1 as a possible D gene (5 bases). With 2 bases removed from V and 4 bases from J, the gap between germline ends came to 8 bases. This CDR3 is 13 amino acids long. The germline V gene has CDR1 SGHTA and CDR2 FQGNSA. CDR3 amino acids: CASSLQGPYGYTF. CDR3 bases: TGTGCCAGCAGCTTACAGGGCCCCTATGGCTACACCTTC. The variable domain in full, with the rest retrieved from reference TRBV7-2 and TRBJ1-2, is GAGVSQSPSNKVTEKGKDVELRCDPISGHTALYWYRQSLGQGLEFLIYFQGNSAPDKSGLPSDRFSAERTGGSVSTLTIQRTQQEDSAVYLCASSLQGPYGYTFGSGTRLTVV.